This record covers a single T cell receptor (beta chain). The record originates from a study of blood T cell repertoires in COVID-19. Background on the study: PBMCs, B-cell-depleted T cells, or T cells were the source of the cDNA or gDNA that made up the material.

Per the study methods: Amplification with reference gene primers provided the estimates of nucleated cell counts. Generated by immunoSEQ multiplex PCR, the TCRdb table keeps only in-frame clones and is missing some. That table supplies the V and J calls and clone size; D and trimming were determined from the DNA. Counted here are 90,000 to 95,000 clones, approximately 90% occurring once; the ten biggest clones make up around 4.7%. Germline V gives CDR1 KGHSH, CDR2 LQKENI. V lost 6 bases and J lost 2; bases outside the gene matches: 7. The CDR3 is 15 amino acids. The chain links TRBV18 to TRBJ1-5; 7 bases fit TRBD1. The receptor comes from a woman at least 80 years old with active COVID-19. The sequenced material came from peripheral blood. The CDR3 nucleotides read TGTGCCAGCTCCCGGGACAGCAGGCGCAATCAGCCCCAGCATTTT. It is translated as CASSRDSRRNQPQHF.